The 2 T cell receptor beta chains reported below all come from one sample, sequenced in a study of blood T cell repertoires in COVID-19. The repertoire was sequenced with immunoSEQ multiplex PCR; TCRdb's copy has only in-frame clones and lacks some. The table records fewer than 200,000 clones, about 79% of them present only once. Sequencing was done on a sample of PBMCs or T cells enriched from blood (not recorded which). These receptors all stem from a man aged 50 to 60 who had recovered from COVID-19.

The rearrangement links TRBV4-1 to TRBJ2-3, with TRBD2 matching 10 bases. The CDR3 runs 17 residues. J was trimmed by 4 bases and V by 0 bases; bases with no gene match: 7. CDR1 MGHRA and CDR2 YSYEKL come from the germline V gene. The DNA of the CDR3 is TGCGCCAGCAGCCAAGATCCTAGCGGGGGCTTCGCAGATACGCAGTATTTT. It encodes CASSQDPSGGFADTQYF.

This rearrangement joins TRBV5-1 to TRBJ1-1; D ambiguous. Per the germline V gene, CDR1 is SGHRS and CDR2 is YFSETQ. The CDR3 is made up of 15 amino acids. Trimming pared 0 bases from V and 1 base from J, leaving 10 bases between. The CDR3 loop is CASSLDIAANTEAFF. CDR3 DNA sequence: TGCGCCAGCAGCTTGGATATAGCAGCGAACACTGAAGCTTTCTTT.